Many counts were recorded for the clone carrying this T cell receptor (beta chain). The antigen remains unidentified. Germline V gene sequence: CDR1 SGHTA, CDR2 FQGNSA. The ends were cut back, 0 bases at V and 1 base at J, with 9 bases in the middle. The CDR3 loop spans 15 amino acids. The data originate from a study of T cell repertoires in cytomegalovirus infection. Study overall: Matching HLA type, along with CMV infection, was indicated by public TCR beta signatures. General study findings and limits: HLA-C-restricted, CMV-specific TCR beta clonotypes were dominant ex vivo. There were carriers of CMV plus the relevant HLA, and cumulative public TCR beta family frequency identified them.

TCRdb used MiXCR to reprocess the reads, holding one entry per CDR3 protein. The sample has 200,000 to 300,000 distinct CDR3 sequences, about 7% seen once. The genes are TRBV7-2 and TRBJ1-1, with D unresolved. Sequencing was done on a sample of PBMCs. This receptor was obtained from a human donor in good health (CMV status not recorded). Some clones in this sample may be carry-over from other donors' samples. CDR3 protein: CASSLAGYGNTEAFF. DNA for the CDR3: TGTGCCAGCAGCTTAGCAGGGTATGGGAACACTGAAGCTTTCTTT.